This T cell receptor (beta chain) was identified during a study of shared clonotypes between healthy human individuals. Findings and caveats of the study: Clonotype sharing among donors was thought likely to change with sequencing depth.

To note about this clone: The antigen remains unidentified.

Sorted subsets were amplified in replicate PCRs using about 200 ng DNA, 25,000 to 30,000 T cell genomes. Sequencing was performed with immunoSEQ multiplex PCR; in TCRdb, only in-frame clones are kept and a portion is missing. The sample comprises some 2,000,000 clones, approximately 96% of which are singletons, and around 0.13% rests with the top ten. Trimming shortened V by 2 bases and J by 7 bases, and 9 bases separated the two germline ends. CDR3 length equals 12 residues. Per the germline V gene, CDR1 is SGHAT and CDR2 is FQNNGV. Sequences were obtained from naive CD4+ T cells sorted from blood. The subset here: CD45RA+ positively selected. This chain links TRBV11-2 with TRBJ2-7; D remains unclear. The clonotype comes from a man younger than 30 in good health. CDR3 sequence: CASSLIGREQYF. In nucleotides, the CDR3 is TGTGCCAGCAGCTTAATTGGTCGGGAGCAGTACTTC.